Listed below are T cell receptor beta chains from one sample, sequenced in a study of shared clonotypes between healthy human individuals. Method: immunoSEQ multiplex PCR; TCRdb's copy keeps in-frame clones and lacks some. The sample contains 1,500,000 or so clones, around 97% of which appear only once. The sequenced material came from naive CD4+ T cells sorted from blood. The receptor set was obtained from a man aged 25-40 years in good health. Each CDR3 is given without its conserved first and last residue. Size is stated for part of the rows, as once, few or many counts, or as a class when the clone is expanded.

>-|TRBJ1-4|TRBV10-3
ATMDRDRNEKLF
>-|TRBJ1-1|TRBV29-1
SVGGDTEAF
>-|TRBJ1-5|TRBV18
ASSQDSGQPQH
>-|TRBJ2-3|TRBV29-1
SVAGTSGAGPGDTQY
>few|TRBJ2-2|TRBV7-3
ASSPGDGTGELF
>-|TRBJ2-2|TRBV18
ASSLWRLAGNTGELF
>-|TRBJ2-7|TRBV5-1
ASSLKLTSDSYEQY
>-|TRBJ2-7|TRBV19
ASSRAGAYEQY
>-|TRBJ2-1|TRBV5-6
ASSFSVEQF
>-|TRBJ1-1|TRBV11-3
ASSSPGQKEAF
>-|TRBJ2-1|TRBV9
ASSGGTSLYNEQF
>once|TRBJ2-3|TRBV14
ASTRVGGRALDTQY
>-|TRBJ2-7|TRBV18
ASSPRASYEQY
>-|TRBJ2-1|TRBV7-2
ASSLLSGSYNEQF
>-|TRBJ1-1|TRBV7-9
ASSLGGRDTEAF
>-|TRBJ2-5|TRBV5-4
ASSLQRSTSGLQETQY
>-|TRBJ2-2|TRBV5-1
ASSPRALNTGELF
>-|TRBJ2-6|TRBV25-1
ASSEYGWGSGANVLT
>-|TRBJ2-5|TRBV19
ASSPGRGETQY
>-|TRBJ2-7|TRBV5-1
ASSLVASGTYEQY
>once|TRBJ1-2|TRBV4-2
ASSLTATGGYGYT
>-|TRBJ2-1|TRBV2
ASLGTSGSNEQF
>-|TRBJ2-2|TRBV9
ASSVAHGRGTGELF
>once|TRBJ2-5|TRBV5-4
ASNFFGGVETQY
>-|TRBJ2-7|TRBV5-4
ASSTVPNSYEQY
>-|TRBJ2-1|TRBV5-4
ASSLDPGLANRGNEQF
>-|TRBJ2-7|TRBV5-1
ASSTSGQGTYEQY
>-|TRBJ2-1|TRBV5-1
ASSYLFEQF
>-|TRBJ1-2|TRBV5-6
ASSLWQGYT
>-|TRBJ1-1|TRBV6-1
ASSKVLSSNTEAF
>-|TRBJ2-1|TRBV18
ASSPPSGLADNEQF
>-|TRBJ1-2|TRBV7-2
ASSLASGLDGYT
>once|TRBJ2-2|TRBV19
ATFSGISAGELF
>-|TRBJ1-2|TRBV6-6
ASSSWGQGGYT
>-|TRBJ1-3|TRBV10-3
AKRGQPREELENTIY
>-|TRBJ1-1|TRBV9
ASGLDRGNTEAF
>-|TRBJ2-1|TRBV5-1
ASSLDAGTTYNEQF
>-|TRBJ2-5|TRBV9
ASSVAQGAIETQY
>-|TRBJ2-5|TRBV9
ASSPLVAGGQETQY
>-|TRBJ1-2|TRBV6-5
ASSWRQARYGYT
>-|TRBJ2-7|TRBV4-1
ASSQTLGRTYEQY
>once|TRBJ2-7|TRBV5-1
ASSVEGSYEQY
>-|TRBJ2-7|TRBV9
ASSVGQNYEQY
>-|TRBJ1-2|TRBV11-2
ASSLGQSRGYT
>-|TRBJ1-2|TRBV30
AWSEDRGLRGYT
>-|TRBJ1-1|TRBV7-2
ASSLSGFAEAF
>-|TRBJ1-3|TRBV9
ASSVVAGGNTIY
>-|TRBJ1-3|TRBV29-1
SVQISGNTIY
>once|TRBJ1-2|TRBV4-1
ASSPTAGEEGYGYT
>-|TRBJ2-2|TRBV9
ASSVSGTSGSLGELF
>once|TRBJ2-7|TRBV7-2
ASSLAQTGSPYEQY
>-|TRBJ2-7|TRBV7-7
ASSLDPSYEQY
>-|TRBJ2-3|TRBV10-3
AISEDSRTDTQY
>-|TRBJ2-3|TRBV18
ASSPTGLPTDTQY
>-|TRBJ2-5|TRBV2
ASSVGRDGETQY
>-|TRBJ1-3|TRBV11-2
ASSRLQGRNTIY
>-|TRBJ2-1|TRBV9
ASSPLSYNEQF